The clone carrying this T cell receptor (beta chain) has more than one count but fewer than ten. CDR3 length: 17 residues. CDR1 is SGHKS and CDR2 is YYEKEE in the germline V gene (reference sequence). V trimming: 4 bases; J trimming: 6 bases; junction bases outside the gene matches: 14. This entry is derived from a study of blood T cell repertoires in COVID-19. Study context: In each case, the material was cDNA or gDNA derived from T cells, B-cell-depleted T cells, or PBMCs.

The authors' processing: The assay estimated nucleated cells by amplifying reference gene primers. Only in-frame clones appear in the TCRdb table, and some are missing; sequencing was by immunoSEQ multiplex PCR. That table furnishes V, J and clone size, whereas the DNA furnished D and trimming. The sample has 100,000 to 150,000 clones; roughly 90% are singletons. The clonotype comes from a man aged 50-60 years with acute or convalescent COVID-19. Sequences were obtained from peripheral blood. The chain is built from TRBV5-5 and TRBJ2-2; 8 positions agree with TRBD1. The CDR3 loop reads CASSLLGASTGAGELFF. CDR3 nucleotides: TGTGCCAGCAGCCTCCTAGGGGCCTCGACAGGGGCCGGGGAGCTGTTTTTT.